The 14 T cell receptor beta chains below all came from one sample that was sequenced in a study of T cells in women clearing cervical HPV infection. Sequenced by immunoSEQ multiplex PCR; TCRdb stores in-frame clones only, minus some. The sample has under 25,000 clones. Sequencing was performed on blood buffy coat. The receptors were gathered from a woman between 18 and 75 years old with a cervical HPV16 infection that either progressed to CIN3+ or cleared (not recorded which).

As for this clone: Coverage ceases 3 residues before the CDR3 finishes, and the germline J gene fills in the end. This sequence joins TRBV7-8 and TRBJ2-3; possibly TRBD1 for D (5 bases). The CDR3 contains 14 residues. Germline CDR1 reads SGHVS; CDR2 reads FQNEAQ. With 7 bases removed from V and 5 bases from J, the gap between germline ends came to 16 bases. The CDR3 reads CASTDERGGDTQYF. The sequenced CDR3 bases are TGTGCCAGCACTGATGAAAGGGGTGGAGATACG.

Details on this clone: The CDR3 end is not reached by the read, which stops 3 residues before it; the germline J gene fills it in. The genes are TRBV20-1 and TRBJ2-4; tentative D call: TRBD1 (5 bases). The CDR3 totals 12 residues. The germline V gene encodes CDR1 DFQATT and CDR2 SNEGSKA (reference sequence). The CDR3 protein is CSARDLRVGQYF. The sequenced part of the CDR3 DNA is TGCAGTGCTAGGGATCTCAGGGTTGGT.

Points on this clone: The observed sequence ends 3 residues before the CDR3 terminus, with the missing tail filled in from the germline J gene. Additional DNA sequences in this sample encode the identical CDR3. This chain connects TRBV7-2 to TRBJ1-3; D ambiguous. CDR1 is SGHTA and CDR2 is FQGNSA in the germline V gene. The CDR3 totals 13 residues. The CDR3 bases that were read are TGTGCCAGCAGCCCCTACCTTACGGTCCCA. Amino acid sequence: CASSPYLTVP. The CDR3 reads in full as CASSPYLTVPIYF.

CDR3 loop: CSVETGGNQPQHF. The CDR3 DNA, read in part, is TGCAGCGTTGAAACCGGGGGGAATCAGCCC. This chain links TRBV29-1 with TRBJ1-5, with D tentatively TRBD1 (5 bases). The missing CDR3 end, 3 residues past where the read stops, is filled in from the germline J gene. Trimming pared 2 bases from V and 4 bases from J, leaving 9 bases between. The germline CDR1 and CDR2 sequences are SQVTM and ANQGSEA. This CDR3 has 13 amino acids. Using reference TRBV29-1 and TRBJ1-5 for the parts outside the CDR3, the full variable domain is SAVISQKPSRDICQRGTSLTIQCQVDSQVTMMFWYRQQPGQSLTLIATANQGSEATYESGFVIDKFPISRPNLTFSTLTVSNMSPEDSSIYLCSVETGGNQPQHFGDGTRLSIL.

A note on this clone: The CDR3 extends 3 residues past the end of the read, so its final part is completed from the germline J gene. This chain connects TRBV19 to TRBJ2-1; tentatively, D is TRBD2 (6 bases). The CDR3 has 12 amino acids. The germline gives CDR1 LNHDA, CDR2 SQIVND (reference sequence). Between the trimmed V and J ends, which lost 8 bases and 5 bases, there was a span of 10 bases. The DNA read from the CDR3 is TGTGCCAGTTTTAGCGGAAACAATGAG. Its protein is CASFSGNNE. In full, the CDR3 is CASFSGNNEQFF.

Concerning this clone: Read sequence stops 3 residues before the CDR3 end, and the germline J gene provides the missing end. The chain employs TRBV6-8 and TRBJ2-5, with 8 nucleotides matching TRBD1. V was pared by 10 bases and J by 2 bases, with 15 bases of the junction left unmatched. This CDR3 spans 16 amino acids. Germline CDR1 reads MNHGY; CDR2 reads SAAAGT. The CDR3 bases that were read are TGTGCCATCCCCCCTCCCAGGGGGCCCCTTCAAGAGACC. This encodes CAIPPPRGPLQET. In full, the CDR3 is CAIPPPRGPLQETQYF.

A word on this clone: The read is 3 residues too short to cover the CDR3 end, so that end is filled in from the germline J gene. The chain combines TRBV19 with TRBJ1-1; 8 positions agree with TRBD1. The CDR3 is made up of 13 amino acids. Germline CDR1 and CDR2: LNHDA and SQIVND (reference sequence). V lost 7 bases and J lost 4; bases outside the gene matches: 5. The CDR3 bases that were read are TGTGCCAGTAAACTTACAGGGGGCACTGAA. Protein sequence: CASKLTGGTE. The complete CDR3 sequence is CASKLTGGTEAFF.

Remarks on this clone: The sequence runs out 3 residues before the end of the CDR3; the remainder is reconstructed from the germline J gene. The J gene is TRBJ2-4, the V gene TRBV9, with D possibly matching TRBD2 (5 bases). This CDR3 has 13 amino acids. V gave up 2 bases and J gave up 5 bases, with 8 bases separating them. The germline gives CDR1 SGDLS, CDR2 YYNGEE. The CDR3 loop reads CASSVGVENIQYF. The sequenced part of the CDR3 DNA is TGTGCCAGCAGCGTCGGGGTGGAAAACATT.

The CDR3 DNA, read in part, is TGTGCCAGCAGCTCCGGGGGGGCCCTTCGACAAGAGACC. Translation gives CASSSGGALRQET. The CDR3 in full is CASSSGGALRQETQYF. The rearrangement joins TRBV14 to TRBJ2-5; 8 bases are a match to TRBD2. With the read ending 3 residues before the CDR3 end, the germline J gene is used to fill in that end. J was trimmed by 2 bases and V by 5 bases; bases with no gene match: 10. The length of the CDR3 is 16 residues. Germline loops: CDR1 SGHDN, CDR2 FVKESK.

Concerning this clone itself: Read sequence stops 3 residues before the CDR3 end, and the germline J gene provides the missing end. The V gene is TRBV6-2 or TRBV6-3, the J gene TRBJ2-2, with D unresolved. V was trimmed by 6 bases and J by 2 bases, leaving 7 bases between them. CDR3 length equals 13 residues. Germline V lookup: CDR1 MNHEY, CDR2 SVGEGT. The sequenced part of the CDR3 DNA is TGTGCCAGCAGACCAACTAACACCGGGGAG. The encoded protein is CASRPTNTGE. The whole CDR3 protein is CASRPTNTGELFF.

With regard to this clone: The read ends 3 residues early relative to the CDR3; the germline J gene fills the gap. The chain combines TRBV7-9 with TRBJ2-3; maybe TRBD2 (5 bases). The germline CDR1 and CDR2 sequences are SEHNR and FQNEAQ (reference sequence). There are 15 residues in the CDR3. V was shortened by 5 bases and J by 6 bases, with 18 bases between the two germline ends. The CDR3 is CASSPGQRSGDTQYF. The CDR3 bases that were read are TGTGCCAGCAGCCCTGGGCAGCGGTCTGGGGATACG.

As regards this clone: Read coverage stops 3 residues before the CDR3 terminus; the germline J gene supplies the remainder. The rearrangement links TRBV19 to TRBJ1-2, with TRBD1 matching 9 bases. Per germline, CDR1 LNHDA and CDR2 SQIVND (reference sequence). This CDR3 has 14 residues. The sequenced CDR3 bases are TGTGCCACTACCGGGGGGACAGGGATCAATGAC. It encodes CATTGGTGIND. Given in full, the CDR3 is CATTGGTGINDYTF.

In the case of this clone: One end of the junction is discordant with germline, which a read error may explain. The CDR3 is cut off 3 residues early in the read; its end comes from the germline J gene. Within the sample, other DNA sequences also encode this same CDR3. This rearrangement joins TRBV29-1 to TRBJ1-3, with TRBD1 as a possible D gene (5 bases). The CDR3 covers 15 residues. Per germline, CDR1 SQVTM and CDR2 ANQGSEA. The CDR3 protein is CSVEGGLGSGNTIYF. Partial CDR3 DNA: TGCAGCGTTGAGGGGGGTTTAGGCTCTGGAAACACA.

Points on this clone: The CDR3 end lies 3 residues beyond the end of the read and is filled in from the germline J gene. The V and J genes are TRBV6-2 or TRBV6-3 and TRBJ1-4; D is perhaps TRBD1 (5 bases). The CDR3 sequence is 14 residues long. Germline values: CDR1 MNHEY, CDR2 SVGEGT. The CDR3 DNA, read in part, is TGTGCCAGCAGTTGGGGCTCTGGGGCCAACGTA. Protein sequence: CASSWGSGANV. The whole CDR3 protein reads CASSWGSGANVLFF.